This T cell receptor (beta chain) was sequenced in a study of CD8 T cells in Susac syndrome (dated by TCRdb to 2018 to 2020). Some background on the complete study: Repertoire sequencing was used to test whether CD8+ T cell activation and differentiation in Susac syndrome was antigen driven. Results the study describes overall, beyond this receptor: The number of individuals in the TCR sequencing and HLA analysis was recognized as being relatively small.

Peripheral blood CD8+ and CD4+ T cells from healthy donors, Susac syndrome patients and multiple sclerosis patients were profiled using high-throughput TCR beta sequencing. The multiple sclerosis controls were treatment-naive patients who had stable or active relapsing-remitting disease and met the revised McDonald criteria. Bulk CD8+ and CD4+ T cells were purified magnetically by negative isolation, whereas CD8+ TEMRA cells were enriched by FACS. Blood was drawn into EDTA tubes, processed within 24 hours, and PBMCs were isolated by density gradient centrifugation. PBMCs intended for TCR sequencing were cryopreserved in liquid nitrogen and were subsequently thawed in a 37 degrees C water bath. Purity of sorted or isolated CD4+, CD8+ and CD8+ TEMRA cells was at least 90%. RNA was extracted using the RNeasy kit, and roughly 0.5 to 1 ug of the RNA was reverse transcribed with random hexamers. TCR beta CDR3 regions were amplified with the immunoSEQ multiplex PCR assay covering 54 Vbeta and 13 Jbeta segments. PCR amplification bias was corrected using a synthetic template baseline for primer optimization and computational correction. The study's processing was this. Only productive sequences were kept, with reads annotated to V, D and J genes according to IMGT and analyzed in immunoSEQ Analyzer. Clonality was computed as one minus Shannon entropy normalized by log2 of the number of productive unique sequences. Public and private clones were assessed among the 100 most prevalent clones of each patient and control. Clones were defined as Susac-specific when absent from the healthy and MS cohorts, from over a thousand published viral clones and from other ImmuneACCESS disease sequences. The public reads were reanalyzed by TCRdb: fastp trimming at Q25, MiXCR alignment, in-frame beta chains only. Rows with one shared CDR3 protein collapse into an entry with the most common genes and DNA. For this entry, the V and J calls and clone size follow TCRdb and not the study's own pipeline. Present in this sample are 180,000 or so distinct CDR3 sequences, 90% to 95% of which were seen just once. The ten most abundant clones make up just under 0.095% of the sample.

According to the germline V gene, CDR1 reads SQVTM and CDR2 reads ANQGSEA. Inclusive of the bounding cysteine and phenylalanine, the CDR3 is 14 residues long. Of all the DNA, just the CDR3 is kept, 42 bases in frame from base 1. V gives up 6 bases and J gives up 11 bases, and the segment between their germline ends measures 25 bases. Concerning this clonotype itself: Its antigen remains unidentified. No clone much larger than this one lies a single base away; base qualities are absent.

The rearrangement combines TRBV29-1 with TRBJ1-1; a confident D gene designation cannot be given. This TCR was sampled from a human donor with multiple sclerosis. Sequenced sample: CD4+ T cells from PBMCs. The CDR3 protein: CSVDRGEAQSRAFF. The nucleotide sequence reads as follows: TGCAGCGTGGACCGGGGAGAGGCCCAAAGTCGGGCTTTCTTT.